This is a list of T cell receptor beta chains from one sample in a study of response to subunit inactivated influenza vaccine. TCRdb ran MiXCR on the RT-PCR reads and lists one entry per CDR3 protein. This sample yields over 750,000 distinct CDR3 sequences, of which 21% are seen a single time; roughly 10% belongs to the top ten. This material consisted of PBMCs from blood, taken more than 4 days after vaccination. The receptors here all came from a man aged 50 to 60 who received an inactivated influenza vaccine. Both conserved end residues are part of each CDR3. The order of the fields is V gene, clone size, J gene, D gene, CDR3 DNA, CDR3 protein. A D gene is named only where the DNA matches it firmly. Clone size appears in some rows only: once, few, many, or a class for an expanded clone.

>TRBV12-3/TRBV12-4|few|TRBJ1-3|-
TGTGCCAGCAGCGGGTGGGACCCCTCTGGAAACACCATATATTTT
CASSGWDPSGNTIYF
>TRBV18|once|TRBJ2-1|TRBD2
TGTGCCAGCTCACCACGCGGGGGGTACTACAATGAGCAGTTCTTC
CASSPRGGYYNEQFF
>TRBV6-2/TRBV6-3|-|TRBJ2-7|TRBD2
TGTGCCACCTCAGGGGGACTAGCGGGGGCTTCCCTCTCCTACGAGCAGTACTTC
CATSGGLAGASLSYEQYF
>TRBV20-1|-|TRBJ2-1|TRBD1
TGCAGTGCTAAGGCCGGGACAGGGTCCAATGAGCAGTTCTTC
CSAKAGTGSNEQFF
>TRBV5-1|few|TRBJ2-7|TRBD1
TGCGCCAGCAGCTTGGTCGGCAGGGGGAGAGACGAGCAGTACTTC
CASSLVGRGRDEQYF
>TRBV5-1|few|TRBJ2-2|-
TGCGCCAGCAGTTGGCAACCATCGAACACCGGGGAGCTGTTTTTT
CASSWQPSNTGELFF
>TRBV6-1|few|TRBJ2-7|TRBD2
TGTGCCAGCAGAAGACTAGCGGGAGGGCCGAACGAGCAGTACTTC
CASRRLAGGPNEQYF
>TRBV7-2|few|TRBJ2-5|TRBD2
TGTGCCAGCAGCCCAGGCGGGACTAGCGGGGGTGAGACCCAGTACTTC
CASSPGGTSGGETQYF
>TRBV5-6|-|TRBJ2-2|TRBD2
TGTGCCAGCAGCTTGGAATTCGGGAGGGCCGAAACCGGGGAGCTGTTTTTT
CASSLEFGRAETGELFF
>TRBV20-1|-|TRBJ2-7|TRBD1
TGCAGTGCCGCCCGGGACAGGGTCTACGAGCAGTACTTC
CSAARDRVYEQYF
>TRBV28|-|TRBJ2-1|TRBD1
TGTGCCAGCAGTAAGACAGGGGGCTTCTCGCAGTTCTTC
CASSKTGGFSQFF
>TRBV5-1|few|TRBJ2-4|TRBD1
TGCGCCAGCAGCGAACGGACAGGGATAAACATTCAGTACTTC
CASSERTGINIQYF
>TRBV12-3/TRBV12-4|-|TRBJ1-2|-
TGTGCCAGCAGTTTGGGGTCCAGGGATGGCTACACCTTC
CASSLGSRDGYTF
>TRBV7-2|few|TRBJ2-5|-
TGTGCCAGCAGCTTTCTCGCGGAGACCCAGTACTTC
CASSFLAETQYF
>TRBV20-1|few|TRBJ2-3|TRBD2
TGCAGTGCTAGACCGTTTCCGGGACTAGCTCTGACAGATACGCAGTATTTT
CSARPFPGLALTDTQYF
>TRBV3-1|-|TRBJ2-2|-
TGTGCCAACTGGACAGCCTACTCGAACACCGGGGAGCTGTTTTTT
CANWTAYSNTGELFF
>TRBV5-5|many|TRBJ2-7|TRBD1
TGTGCCAGCATCCGAGGGGGACAGGCATACGAGCAGTACTTC
CASIRGGQAYEQYF
>TRBV5-1|-|TRBJ2-2|TRBD1
TGCGCCAGCAGCTTGGACAGGGGGCTCACCGGGGAGCTGTTTTTT
CASSLDRGLTGELFF
>TRBV20-1|-|TRBJ2-5|-
TGCAGTGCTAGGAGGCAGGGAGAGACCCAGTACTTC
CSARRQGETQYF
>TRBV3-1|few|TRBJ2-1|TRBD2
TGTGCCAGCAAACTCGGGACTAGAGGTCGACATGAGCAGTTCTTC
CASKLGTRGRHEQFF
>TRBV5-1|few|TRBJ2-7|TRBD2
TGCGCCAGCAGCTTGGACGGGACTACCTTCTACGAGCAGTACTTC
CASSLDGTTFYEQYF
>TRBV7-6|-|TRBJ2-7|TRBD2
TGTGCCAGCAGCCGAAGGGAGGGCGGCTACGAGCAGTACTTC
CASSRREGGYEQYF
>TRBV11-2|-|TRBJ2-7|-
TGTGCCAGCAGCATCACAGATGCCTACGAGCAGTACTTC
CASSITDAYEQYF